The clone carrying this T cell receptor beta chain was counted only a few times. Its antigen is unidentified. CDR1 and CDR2 (germline): SGHTA, FQGNSA. V dropped 1 base and J dropped 7; count of bases not matched to a gene: 4. The CDR3 runs 14 residues. This sample stems from a study of CD8 T cells in ankylosing spondylitis. Quantitative barcoded 5'-RACE was used to prepare TCR beta libraries. TCRdb re-analysed the 5' RACE reads in MiXCR, keeping a single row per CDR3 protein. Among 700,000 or so distinct CDR3 sequences, roughly 20% were seen once, and the ten largest hold under 20%. Study observations and caveats: A number of the motif variants had already been described in reactive arthritis synovial fluid and blood. The authors reported significant enrichment of disease-linked clones in matched ankylosing spondylitis synovial fluid. For ankylosing spondylitis blood, a TCR beta motif of roughly 8 highly homologous variants appeared characteristic.

The receptor was isolated from a male donor with ankylosing spondylitis. This rearrangement joins TRBV7-2 to TRBJ1-2; TRBD1 matches at 9 bases. Sequencing was carried out using blood, either unsorted or a sorted T cell fraction (not recorded which). DNA of the CDR3: TGTGCCAGCAGCTTAGGCCCGACAGGGGGTGGCTACACCTTC. This translates into CASSLGPTGGGYTF.